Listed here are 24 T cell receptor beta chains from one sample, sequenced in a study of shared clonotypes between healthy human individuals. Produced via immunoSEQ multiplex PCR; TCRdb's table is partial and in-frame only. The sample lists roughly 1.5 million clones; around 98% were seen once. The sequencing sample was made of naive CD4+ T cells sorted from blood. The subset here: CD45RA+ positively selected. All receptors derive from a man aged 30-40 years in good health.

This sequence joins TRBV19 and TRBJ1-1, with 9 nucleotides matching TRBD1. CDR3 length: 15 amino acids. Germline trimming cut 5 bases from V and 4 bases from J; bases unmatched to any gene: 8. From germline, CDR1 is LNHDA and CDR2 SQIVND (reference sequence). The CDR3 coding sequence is TGTGCCAGTAGTGTAACAGGGGGCAGGGGCACTGAAGCTTTCTTT. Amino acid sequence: CASSVTGGRGTEAFF.

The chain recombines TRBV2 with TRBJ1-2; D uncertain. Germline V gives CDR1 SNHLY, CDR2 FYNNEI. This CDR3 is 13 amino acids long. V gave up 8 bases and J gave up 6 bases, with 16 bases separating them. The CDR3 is CASFMENYDGYTF. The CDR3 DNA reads TGTGCCAGCTTTATGGAGAACTATGATGGCTACACCTTC.

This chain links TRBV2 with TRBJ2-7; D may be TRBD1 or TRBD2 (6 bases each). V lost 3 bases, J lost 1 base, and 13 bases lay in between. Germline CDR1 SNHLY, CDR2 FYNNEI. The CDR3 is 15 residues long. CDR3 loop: CASSEGGRGSYEQYF. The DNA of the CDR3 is TGTGCCAGCAGTGAGGGGGGCAGGGGATCCTACGAGCAGTACTTC. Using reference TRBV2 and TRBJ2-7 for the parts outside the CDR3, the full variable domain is EPEVTQTPSHQVTQMGQEVILRCVPISNHLYFYWYRQILGQKVEFLVSFYNNEISEKSEIFDDQFSVERPDGSNFTLKIRSTKLEDSAMYFCASSEGGRGSYEQYFGPGTRLTVT.

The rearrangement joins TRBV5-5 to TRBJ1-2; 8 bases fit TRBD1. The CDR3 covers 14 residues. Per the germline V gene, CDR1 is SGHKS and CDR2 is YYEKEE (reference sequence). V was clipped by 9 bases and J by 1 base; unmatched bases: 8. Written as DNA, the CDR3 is TGTGCCACCTCGGACAGGGCCCTTAACTATGGCTACACCTTC. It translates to CATSDRALNYGYTF.

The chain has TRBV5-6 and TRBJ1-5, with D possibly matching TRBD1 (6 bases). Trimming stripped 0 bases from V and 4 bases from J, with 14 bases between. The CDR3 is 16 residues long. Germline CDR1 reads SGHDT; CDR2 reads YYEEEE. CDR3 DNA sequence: TGTGCCAGCAGCTTGGGAGGCGGGGGCCTGAATCAGCCCCAGCATTTT. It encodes CASSLGGGGLNQPQHF.

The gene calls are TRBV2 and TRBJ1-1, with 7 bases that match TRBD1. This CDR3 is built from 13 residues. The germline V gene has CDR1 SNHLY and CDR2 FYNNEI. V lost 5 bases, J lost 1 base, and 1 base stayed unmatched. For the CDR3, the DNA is TGTGCCAGCAGTACAGGGGAGAACACTGAAGCTTTCTTT. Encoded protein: CASSTGENTEAFF.

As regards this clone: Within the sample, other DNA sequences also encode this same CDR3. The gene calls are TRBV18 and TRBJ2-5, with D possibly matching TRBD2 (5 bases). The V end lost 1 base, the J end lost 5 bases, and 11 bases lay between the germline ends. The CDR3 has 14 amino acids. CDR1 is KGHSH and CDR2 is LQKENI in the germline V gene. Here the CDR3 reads CASSPREPGETQYF. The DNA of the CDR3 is TGTGCCAGCTCACCACGGGAGCCGGGGGAGACCCAGTACTTC.

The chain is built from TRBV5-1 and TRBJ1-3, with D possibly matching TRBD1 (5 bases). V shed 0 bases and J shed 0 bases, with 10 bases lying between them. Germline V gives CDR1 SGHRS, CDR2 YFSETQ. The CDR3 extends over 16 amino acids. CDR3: CASSLGQGYSGNTIYF. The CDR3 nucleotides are TGCGCCAGCAGCTTGGGTCAGGGATACTCTGGAAACACCATATATTTT.

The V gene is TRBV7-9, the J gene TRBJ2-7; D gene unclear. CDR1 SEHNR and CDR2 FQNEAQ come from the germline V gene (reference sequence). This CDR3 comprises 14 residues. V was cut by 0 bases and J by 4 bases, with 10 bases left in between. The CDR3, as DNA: TGTGCCAGCAGCTTAGCAGAGACACTGTACGAGCAGTACTTC. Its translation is CASSLAETLYEQYF.

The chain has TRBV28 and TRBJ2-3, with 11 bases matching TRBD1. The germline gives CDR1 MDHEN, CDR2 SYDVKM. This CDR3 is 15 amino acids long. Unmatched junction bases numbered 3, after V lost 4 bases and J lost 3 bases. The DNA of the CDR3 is TGTGCCAGCAGTTCCGGACAGGGGGCTACAGATACGCAGTATTTT. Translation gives CASSSGQGATDTQYF.

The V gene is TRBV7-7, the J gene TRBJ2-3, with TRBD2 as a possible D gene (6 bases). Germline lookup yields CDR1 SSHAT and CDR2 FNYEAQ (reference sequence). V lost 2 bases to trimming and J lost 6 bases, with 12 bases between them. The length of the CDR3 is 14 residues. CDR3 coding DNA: TGTGCCAGCAGCTTATTCACTGGGGGGGATACGCAGTATTTT. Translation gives CASSLFTGGDTQYF. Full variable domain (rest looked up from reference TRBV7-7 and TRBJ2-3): GAGVSQSPRYKVTKRGQDVTLRCDPISSHATLYWYQQALGQGPEFLTYFNYEAQPDKSGLPSDRFSAERPEGSISTLTIQRTEQRDSAMYRCASSLFTGGDTQYFGPGTRLTVL.

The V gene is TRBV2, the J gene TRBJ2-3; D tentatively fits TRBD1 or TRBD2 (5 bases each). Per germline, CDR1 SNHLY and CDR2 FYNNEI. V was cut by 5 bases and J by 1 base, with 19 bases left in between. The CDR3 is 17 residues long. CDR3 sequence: CASSSVERGRGTDTQYF. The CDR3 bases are TGTGCCAGCAGTTCCGTAGAGAGGGGACGCGGCACAGATACGCAGTATTTT.

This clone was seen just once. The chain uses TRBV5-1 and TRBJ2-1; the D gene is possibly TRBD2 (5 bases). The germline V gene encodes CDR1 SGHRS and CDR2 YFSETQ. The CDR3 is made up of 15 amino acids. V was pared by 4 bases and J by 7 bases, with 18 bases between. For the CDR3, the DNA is TGCGCCAGCAGCCCAAGTAGAGGGATAGGTAATGAGCAGTTCTTC. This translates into CASSPSRGIGNEQFF.

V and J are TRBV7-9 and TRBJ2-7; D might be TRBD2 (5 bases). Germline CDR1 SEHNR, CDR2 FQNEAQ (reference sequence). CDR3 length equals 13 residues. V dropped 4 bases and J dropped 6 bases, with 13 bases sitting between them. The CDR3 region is CASSSTVGSEQYF. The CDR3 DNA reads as TGTGCCAGCAGCTCCACAGTAGGGAGCGAGCAGTACTTC.

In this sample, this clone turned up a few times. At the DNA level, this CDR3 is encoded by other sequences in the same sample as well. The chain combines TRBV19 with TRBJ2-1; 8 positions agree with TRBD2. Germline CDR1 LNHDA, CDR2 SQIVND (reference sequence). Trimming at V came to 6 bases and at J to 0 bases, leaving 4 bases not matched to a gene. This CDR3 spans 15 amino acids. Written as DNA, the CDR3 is TGTGCCAGTAGCCCAAGCGGGAGCTCCTACAATGAGCAGTTCTTC. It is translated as CASSPSGSSYNEQFF.

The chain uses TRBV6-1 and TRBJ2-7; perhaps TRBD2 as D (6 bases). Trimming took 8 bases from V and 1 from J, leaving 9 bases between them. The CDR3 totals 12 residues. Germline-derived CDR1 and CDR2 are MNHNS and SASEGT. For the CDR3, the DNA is TGTGCCAGCGTCGGGAGTTCCTACGAGCAGTACTTC. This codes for CASVGSSYEQYF.

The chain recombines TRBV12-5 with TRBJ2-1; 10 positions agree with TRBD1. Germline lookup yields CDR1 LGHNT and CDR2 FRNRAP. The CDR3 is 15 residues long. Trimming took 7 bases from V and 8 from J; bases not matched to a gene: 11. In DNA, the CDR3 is TGTGCTAGTGCCCGGGGGGACAGGGGAGAGTATGAGCAGTTCTTC. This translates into CASARGDRGEYEQFF. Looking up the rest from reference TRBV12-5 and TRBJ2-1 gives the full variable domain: DARVTQTPRHKVTEMGQEVTMRCQPILGHNTVFWYRQTMMQGLELLAYFRNRAPLDDSGMPKDRFSAEMPDATLATLKIQPSEPRDSAVYFCASARGDRGEYEQFFGPGTRLTVL.

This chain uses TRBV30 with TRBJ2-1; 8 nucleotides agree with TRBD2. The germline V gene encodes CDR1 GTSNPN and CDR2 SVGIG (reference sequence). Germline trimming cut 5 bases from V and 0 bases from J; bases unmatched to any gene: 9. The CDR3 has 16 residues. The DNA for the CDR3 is TGTGCCTGGGGCCCCCCAAGCGGGAGCTCCTACAATGAGCAGTTCTTC. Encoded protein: CAWGPPSGSSYNEQFF.

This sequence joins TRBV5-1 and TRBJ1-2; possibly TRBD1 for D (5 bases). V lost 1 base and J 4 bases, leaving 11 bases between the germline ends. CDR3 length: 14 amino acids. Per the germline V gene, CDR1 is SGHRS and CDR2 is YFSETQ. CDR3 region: CASSLSPGGYGYTF. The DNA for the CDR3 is TGCGCCAGCAGCTTGAGTCCGGGGGGCTATGGCTACACCTTC.

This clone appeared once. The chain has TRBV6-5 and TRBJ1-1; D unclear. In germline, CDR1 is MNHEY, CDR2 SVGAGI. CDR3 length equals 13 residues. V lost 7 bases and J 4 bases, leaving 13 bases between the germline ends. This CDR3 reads CASTANIGTEAFF. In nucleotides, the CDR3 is TGTGCCAGCACGGCCAACATAGGCACTGAAGCTTTCTTT.

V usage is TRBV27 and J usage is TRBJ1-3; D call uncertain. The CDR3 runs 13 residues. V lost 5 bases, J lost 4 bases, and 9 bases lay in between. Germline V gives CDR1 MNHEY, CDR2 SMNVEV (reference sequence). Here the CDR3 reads CASSEYSGNTIYF. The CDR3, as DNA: TGTGCCAGCAGTGAATACAGCGGAAACACCATATATTTT.

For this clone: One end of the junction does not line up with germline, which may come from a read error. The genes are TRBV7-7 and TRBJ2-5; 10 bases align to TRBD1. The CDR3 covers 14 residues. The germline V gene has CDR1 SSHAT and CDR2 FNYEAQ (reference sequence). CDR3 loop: CASSTGQGVETQYF. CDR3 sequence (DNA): TGTGCTAGCAGCACCGGACAGGGGGTAGAGACCCAGTACTTC.

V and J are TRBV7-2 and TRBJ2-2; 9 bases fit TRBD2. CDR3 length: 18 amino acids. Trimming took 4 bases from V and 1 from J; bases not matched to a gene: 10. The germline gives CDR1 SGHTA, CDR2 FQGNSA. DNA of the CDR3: TGTGCCAGCAGCTCCCCCCCTAGCGGGATAGGGAACACCGGGGAGCTGTTTTTT. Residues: CASSSPPSGIGNTGELFF.

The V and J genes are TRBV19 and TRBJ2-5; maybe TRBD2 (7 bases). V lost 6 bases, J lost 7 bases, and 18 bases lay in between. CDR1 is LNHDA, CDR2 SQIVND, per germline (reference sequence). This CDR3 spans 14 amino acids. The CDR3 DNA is TGTGCCAGTAGAGAAGGGGGGGTAGCAGGGACCCAGTACTTC. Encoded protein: CASREGGVAGTQYF.